The 13 T cell receptor delta chains in this list originate from one sample, sequenced in a study of delta chain sequences of gamma delta T cells. TCRdb used CATT to re-call clones from the PCR reads. The sample has about 3,400 delta-chain clones; about 56% are singletons. Sequencing was done on a sample of a tumor sample. These receptors were obtained from a human donor with breast cancer.

TRDV2 is the V gene, and the J gene was not called; TRDD3, as called in the table, went unchecked against the DNA. The germline gives CDR1 GEAIGNYY, CDR2 EKD. The CDR3 is made up of 20 amino acids. The CDR3 DNA reads TGTGCCTGTGACATCGTGACCAGGGCGTGGGGGCGACCTTACGATGATATCCTCTTCTTT. This encodes CACDIVTRAWGRPYDDILFF.

This rearrangement joins TRDV2 to TRDJ1, with TRDD3 identical over 10 bases. The CDR3 has 19 residues. CDR1 is GEAIGNYY, CDR2 EKD, per germline. V lost 0 bases to trimming and J lost 0 bases; unmatched junction nucleotides: 12. The CDR3 DNA sequence: TGTGCCTGTGACACCGGGAACTGGGGGATTTCCTCGTACACCGATAAACTCATCTTT. The encoded protein is CACDTGNWGISSYTDKLIF.

Details on this clone: The amino acid sequence in TCRdb belongs to a much larger clone and departs from this DNA's translation at residue 13, likely a sequencing read error; the sequence shown is translated from the DNA. The genes are TRDV1 and TRDJ1; the D gene is possibly TRDD3 (5 bases). The germline V gene has CDR1 TSWWSYY and CDR2 QGS. The CDR3 loop spans 16 amino acids. CDR3 coding DNA: TGTGCTCTTGGGGATAATTATCCCCTTGGAGAGGATATACTCATCTTT. Protein: CALGDNYPLGEDILIF.

Comment on this clone: Relative to the germline gene, one junction end is altered; a read error may explain this. This chain links TRDV2 with TRDJ1; D remains ambiguous. The length of the CDR3 is 20 residues. The V gene's germline CDR1 is GEAIGNYY and CDR2 EKD. CDR3 coding DNA: TGTGCCTGTGTCACTGTGTCATGGGCGGAGGACCGACCTTATACCGATAAAATCATCTTT. It translates to CACVTVSWAEDRPYTDKIIF.

In the case of this clone: The junction differs from germline at one of its ends, possibly a read error. V is TRDV2 and J is TRDJ1; no firm D call. The germline V gene encodes CDR1 GEAIGNYY and CDR2 EKD. The CDR3 has 20 residues. This CDR3 reads CSCVTASREVDRPYSDILIF. The DNA of the CDR3 is TGTTCCTGTGTCACCGCGTCAAGGGAGGTGGACCGACCTTACTCCGATATACTCATCTTT.

Regarding this clone: Only one base separates this from a far larger clonotype, so it likely reflects a read error. The identical CDR3 is also encoded by other nucleotide sequences in the sample. The chain combines TRDV3 with TRDJ1; D gene unclear. The germline gives CDR1 TVYSNPD, CDR2 GDNSRS (reference sequence). The CDR3 covers 14 residues. The germline V and J ends were trimmed by 4 bases and 12 bases, with 27 bases remaining between them. The CDR3 bases are TGTGCCTGCCGCACCCCTGAGATCGAAGGGAGGGTCATCTTT. Its translation: CACRTPEIEGRVIF.

J is TRDJ1 and V is TRDV2; TRDD3 is a possible D gene (5 bases). Between the trimmed V and J ends, which lost 3 bases and 14 bases, there was a span of 42 bases. Germline loops: CDR1 GEAIGNYY, CDR2 EKD. The CDR3 has 20 amino acids. The CDR3 protein is CACDLLSGAGERTYTVIFIF. CDR3 nucleotides: TGTGCCTGTGACTTACTGTCGGGGGCCGGGGAGCGCACTTATACAGTCATCTTTATCTTT.

This clone was seen more than once but under ten times. The protein TCRdb gives is from a much larger clone and does not agree with this DNA's translation at residue 6, likely a read error; the protein shown here comes from the DNA. This chain links TRDV2 with TRDJ1; D remains ambiguous. The germline V gene encodes CDR1 GEAIGNYY and CDR2 EKD. The CDR3 covers 17 residues. Trimming cost V 3 bases and J 0 bases, with 19 bases left between them. CDR3 in amino acids: CACDSYTPRLNTDKLIF. In nucleotides, the CDR3 is TGTGCCTGTGACTCATACACACCCCGCTTGAACACCGATAAACTCATCTTT.

This clone is judged medium-sized. TCRdb pairs this DNA with a much larger clone's protein that differs at residue 13, likely a read error; the protein shown was translated from the DNA. The chain is built from TRDV2 and TRDJ1; tentatively, D is TRDD3 (6 bases). Trimming shortened V by 0 bases and J by 0 bases, and 25 bases separated the two germline ends. CDR3 length: 20 residues. The V gene's germline CDR1 is GEAIGNYY and CDR2 EKD. The CDR3, as DNA: TGTGCCTGTGACACCGTGTCAAGGGAGGGGGACCGACTTTACACCGATAAACTCATCTTT. It specifies CACDTVSREGDRLYTDKLIF.

The chain uses TRDV2 and TRDJ1; 7 bases are shared with TRDD3. The CDR3 runs 17 residues. J was trimmed by 0 bases and V by 3 bases; bases with no gene match: 12. The V gene's germline CDR1 is GEAIGNYY and CDR2 EKD. The CDR3, as DNA: TGTGCCTGTGACCCGCTGGGGGTGACGGCTTACACCGATAAACTCATCTTT. Its protein product is CACDPLGVTAYTDKLIF.

In this sample, this clone turned up a few times. A read error is the likely source, as a far larger clone sits one nucleotide away. Distinct nucleotide sequences in the sample also encode this CDR3. The chain employs TRDV2 and TRDJ1; 7 nucleotides line up with TRDD3. Germline CDR1 and CDR2: GEAIGNYY and EKD. This CDR3 comprises 15 residues. The CDR3 region is CACDPVGEDTDKLIF. DNA of the CDR3: TGTGCATGTGACCCAGTGGGGGAGGACACCGATAAACTCATCTTT.

As concerns this clone: One end of the junction does not line up with germline, which may come from a read error. The V and J genes are TRDV2 and TRDJ1; unclear D gene. Germline CDR1 and CDR2: GEAIGNYY and EKD. CDR3 size: 20 residues. The CDR3 region has the DNA TGTGCCAGTGACACCGTAAAAAGGGAACAGAACAGTGCTTACACCGATAAACTCATCTTT. It translates to CASDTVKREQNSAYTDKLIF.

The J gene is TRDJ1, the V gene TRDV2; D remains ambiguous. In germline, CDR1 is GEAIGNYY, CDR2 EKD. Trimming took 1 base from V and 3 from J, leaving 20 bases between them. This CDR3 has 17 amino acids. The CDR3 sequence is CACDTEQEGTNPDKLIF. The CDR3 DNA sequence: TGTGCCTGTGACACTGAACAGGAGGGTACTAACCCCGATAAACTCATCTTT.